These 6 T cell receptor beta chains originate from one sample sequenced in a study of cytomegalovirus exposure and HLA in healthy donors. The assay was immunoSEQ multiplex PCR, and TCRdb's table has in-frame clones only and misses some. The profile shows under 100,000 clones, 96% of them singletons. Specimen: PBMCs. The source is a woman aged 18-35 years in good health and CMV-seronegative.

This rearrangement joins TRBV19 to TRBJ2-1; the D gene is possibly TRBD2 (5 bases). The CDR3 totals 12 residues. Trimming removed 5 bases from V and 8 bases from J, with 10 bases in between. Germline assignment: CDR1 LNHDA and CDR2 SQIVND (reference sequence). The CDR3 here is CASSGRGHEQFF. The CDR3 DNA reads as TGTGCCAGTAGTGGCCGCGGGCATGAGCAGTTCTTC.

The CDR3 loop is CASSYSMFGQPYEQYF. The CDR3 DNA sequence: TGTGCCAGCAGTTACTCGATGTTTGGACAGCCTTACGAGCAGTACTTC. This chain joins TRBV6-5 and TRBJ2-7; tentative D call: TRBD1 (6 bases). The V gene lost 0 bases and the J gene lost 4 bases, with 16 bases spanning the gap. Looked up from germline, CDR1 is MNHEY and CDR2 is SVGAGI. The CDR3 totals 16 residues.

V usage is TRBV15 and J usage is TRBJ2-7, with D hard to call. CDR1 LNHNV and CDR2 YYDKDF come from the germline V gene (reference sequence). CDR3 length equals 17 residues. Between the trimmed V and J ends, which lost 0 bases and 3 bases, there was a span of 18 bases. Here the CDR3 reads CATSRDRPAPSSYEQYF. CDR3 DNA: TGTGCCACCAGCAGAGATCGTCCAGCACCATCTAGCTACGAGCAGTACTTC.

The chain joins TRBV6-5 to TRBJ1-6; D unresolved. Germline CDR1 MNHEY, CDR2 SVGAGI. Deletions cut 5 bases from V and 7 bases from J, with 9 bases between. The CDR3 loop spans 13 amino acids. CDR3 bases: TGTGCCAGCAGTACCCCGGGGAATTCACCCCTCCACTTT. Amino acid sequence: CASSTPGNSPLHF.

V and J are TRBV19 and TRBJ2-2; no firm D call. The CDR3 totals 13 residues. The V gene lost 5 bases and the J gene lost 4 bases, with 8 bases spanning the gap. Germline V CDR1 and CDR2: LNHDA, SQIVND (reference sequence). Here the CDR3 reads CASSPTGTGELFF. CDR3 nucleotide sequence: TGTGCCAGTAGTCCGACGGGCACCGGGGAGCTGTTTTTT.

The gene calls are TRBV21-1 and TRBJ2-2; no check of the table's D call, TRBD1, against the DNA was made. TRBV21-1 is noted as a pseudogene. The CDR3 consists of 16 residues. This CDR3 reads CSDGTGAQYCTGELFF. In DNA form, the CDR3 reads TGTTCCGATGGGACAGGGGCCCAATATTGCACCGGGGAGCTGTTTTTT.